One and the same sample provided the 22 T cell receptor beta chains below, sequenced in a study of metastatic and nonmetastatic thyroid tumors. TCRdb reanalyzed the PCR reads via MiXCR. The sample lists approximately 19,000 clones, roughly 22% occurring once. Until they underwent thyroid surgery, no patient had received any treatment. Sequencing was carried out using tumor tissue. These receptors were obtained from a male donor with papillary thyroid cancer or a benign thyroid nodule (not recorded which). Some clones in this sample may be carry-over from other donors' samples.

Notes on this clone: At one end the junction does not follow the germline gene, possibly because of a read error. The identical CDR3 is also encoded by other nucleotide sequences in the sample. The chain couples TRBV10-3 to TRBJ2-7; 9 positions agree with TRBD2. The germline CDR1 and CDR2 sequences are ENHRY and SYGVKD. This CDR3 has 12 residues. CDR3 coding DNA: TGTGCCATCAGCACGACTAGCGGCGCGTCGTCCTTC. This translates into CAISTTSGASSF.

This clone was detected many times. This chain links TRBV24-1 with TRBJ1-5; D not certain. The CDR3 length is 14 residues. Germline-derived CDR1 and CDR2 are KGHDR and SFDVKD. V was cut by 2 bases and J by 4 bases, with 8 bases left in between. CDR3 loop: CATSDSNRNQPQHF. CDR3 DNA: TGTGCCACCAGTGATTCGAATAGGAATCAGCCCCAGCATTTT.

This clone was detected ten times or more. This specimen includes other DNA sequences encoding the same CDR3. This chain links TRBV29-1 with TRBJ2-1, with 8 bases identical to TRBD1. This CDR3 spans 13 amino acids. The V and J ends lost 4 bases and 7 bases, in that order; junction bases with no gene match: 6. The germline V gene encodes CDR1 SQVTM and CDR2 ANQGSEA. The CDR3 coding sequence is TGCAGCGTTGGTTCAGGGGGCTGGAATGAGCAGTTCTTC. Translated: CSVGSGGWNEQFF.

This clone was counted at least ten times. The chain is built from TRBV15 and TRBJ2-1; D is uncertain. This CDR3 has 15 amino acids. The germline V gene encodes CDR1 LNHNV and CDR2 YYDKDF (reference sequence). V lost 0 bases and J lost 0, with 6 bases in between. This CDR3 is CATSRERYSYNEQFF. The CDR3 coding sequence is TGTGCCACCAGCAGAGAGCGTTACTCCTACAATGAGCAGTTCTTC.

This clone was seen many times. The chain has TRBV20-1 and TRBJ1-1, with D perhaps matching TRBD1 (5 bases). This CDR3 has 12 amino acids. Trimming pared 6 bases from V and 0 bases from J, leaving 8 bases between. The germline V gene encodes CDR1 DFQATT and CDR2 SNEGSKA (reference sequence). CDR3 DNA: TGCAGTGCAAGGACATTGAACACTGAAGCTTTCTTT. It specifies CSARTLNTEAFF.

The chain is built from TRBV4-3 and TRBJ2-7, with 13 bases identical to TRBD2. The CDR3 has 15 amino acids. Germline V gene data show CDR1 as LGHNA and CDR2 as YSLEER. J gave up 2 bases and V 2 bases, and 0 bases lay outside the gene matches. CDR3 DNA: TGCGCCAGCAGCCAAACTAGCGGGAGGGCCTACGAGCAGTACTTC. This encodes CASSQTSGRAYEQYF.

CDR3 in amino acids: CASSYSAPGQLVEAFF. CDR3 nucleotide sequence: TGTGCCAGCAGTTACTCGGCCCCGGGACAGTTGGTTGAAGCTTTCTTT. The V call is TRBV6-5, the J call TRBJ1-1, with 7 bases fitting TRBD1. After removal of 0 bases from V and 7 bases from J, the junction contained 11 bases not matched to a gene. Germline V gene data show CDR1 as MNHEY and CDR2 as SVGAGI. This CDR3 contains 16 residues.

This clone was detected many times. Being one base from a much bigger clone, this may be a read error. In the same sample, other DNA sequences code for this CDR3. This chain joins TRBV6-2 or TRBV6-3 and TRBJ1-5; D is possibly TRBD1 or TRBD2 (5 bases each). The better agreement between TRBJ2-3 and the DNA end casts doubt on the J call. The CDR3 extends over 15 amino acids. Germline assignment: CDR1 MNHEY and CDR2 SVGEGT. The CDR3, as DNA: TGTGCCAGCAGTTGGGGGACCGATAGCAATCAGCCCCAGTATTTT. Its translation: CASSWGTDSNQPQYF.

This clone was detected many times. This chain connects TRBV7-3 to TRBJ2-1; no firm D call. Germline assignment: CDR1 SGHTA and CDR2 FQGTGA. The CDR3 has 13 amino acids. Trimming pared 1 base from V and 2 bases from J, leaving 3 bases between. The CDR3 nucleotides are TGTGCCAGCAGCTTAAATCCCTACAATGAGCAGTTCTTC. It translates to CASSLNPYNEQFF.

This clone was observed at least ten times. The V gene is TRBV27, the J gene TRBJ2-5, with 12 nucleotides matching TRBD2. CDR3 length equals 17 residues. Germline trimming cut 4 bases from V and 1 base from J; bases unmatched to any gene: 7. Germline-derived CDR1 and CDR2 are MNHEY and SMNVEV (reference sequence). The CDR3 region has the DNA TGTGCCAGCAGTTCACCCACTAGCGGGAGGTTCCAAGAGACCCAGTACTTC. It yields the protein CASSSPTSGRFQETQYF.

At least ten counts were recorded for this clone. The V and J genes are TRBV12-3 or TRBV12-4 and TRBJ2-2; 9 bases fit TRBD2. After removal of 3 bases from V and 6 bases from J, the junction contained 11 bases not matched to a gene. The CDR3 totals 17 residues. The CDR3 nucleotides are TGTGCCAGCAGTTTTCTGCTCCTAGCGGGATCTCCCGGGGAGCTGTTTTTT. It codes for CASSFLLLAGSPGELFF.

The V and J genes are TRBV28 and TRBJ1-2; D unclear. Germline-derived CDR1 and CDR2 are MDHEN and SYDVKM. There are 14 residues in the CDR3. The V end was cut by 2 bases, the J end by 8 bases, with 15 bases between. The CDR3 DNA sequence: TGTGCCAGCAGTTTAGTTAGCGGGCTATGGGGCTACACCTTC. Its translation: CASSLVSGLWGYTF.

The gene calls are TRBV20-1 and TRBJ1-6, with D possibly matching TRBD1 (5 bases). There are 16 residues in the CDR3. The ends were cut back, 0 bases at V and 5 bases at J, with 14 bases in the middle. The V gene's germline CDR1 is DFQATT and CDR2 SNEGSKA (reference sequence). CDR3 nucleotide sequence: TGCAGTGCTAGAGATCAAATACAGGAAAATAATTCACCCCTCCACTTT. Translating gives CSARDQIQENNSPLHF.

This clone showed up many times. V and J are TRBV4-2 and TRBJ1-1, with no clear D. V shed 0 bases and J shed 5 bases, with 10 bases lying between them. Germline CDR1 is LGHNA and CDR2 is YNFKEQ. The CDR3 contains 14 residues. Here the CDR3 reads CASSQEREDTEAFF. CDR3 DNA: TGTGCCAGCAGCCAAGAAAGGGAAGATACTGAAGCTTTCTTT.

At least ten counts were recorded for this clone. This chain joins TRBV28 and TRBJ2-1; 14 bases agree with TRBD2. Trimming removed 7 bases from V and 3 bases from J; junction bases left unmatched: 8. The CDR3 length is 17 residues. Germline-derived CDR1 and CDR2 are MDHEN and SYDVKM. The CDR3 sequence is CASNLGLAGDLYNEQFF. The DNA of the CDR3 is TGTGCCAGCAACTTGGGACTAGCGGGAGATCTCTACAATGAGCAGTTCTTC.

On this clone itself: The junction departs from the called germline gene at one end, perhaps through a read error. In nucleotides, the CDR3 is TGTGCCAGCAGTTACGGACAGTGGGCCACAGATCCGCAGTATTTT. Its protein is CASSYGQWATDPQYF. The V gene is TRBV6-4, the J gene TRBJ2-3; weak D call: TRBD1 (6 bases). Germline values: CDR1 MRHNA, CDR2 SNTAGT. CDR3 length equals 15 residues.

This clone was seen ten or more times. The CDR3 sequence: CASSIKGQGSQYEQYF. Written as DNA, the CDR3 is TGTGCCAGTAGTATAAAGGGACAGGGAAGTCAGTACGAGCAGTACTTC. This chain joins TRBV19 and TRBJ2-7, with 9 bases fitting TRBD1. With V trimmed by 2 bases and J by 4 bases, 9 bases remained unmatched. CDR3 length: 16 residues. CDR1 and CDR2 from the germline V gene are LNHDA and SQIVND (reference sequence).

In this sample, this clone turned up many times. The chain combines TRBV20-1 with TRBJ2-2; D is possibly TRBD1 (5 bases). With 1 base removed from V and 8 bases from J, the gap between germline ends came to 14 bases. The germline V gene encodes CDR1 DFQATT and CDR2 SNEGSKA (reference sequence). The CDR3 runs 14 residues. The CDR3 is CSARVMAGWGELFF. The CDR3 DNA is TGCAGTGCTAGAGTTATGGCAGGGTGGGGGGAGCTGTTTTTT.

To note about this clone: One end of the junction fails to match germline, which may point to a read error. The chain combines TRBV9 with TRBJ2-3; D perhaps matches TRBD2 (6 bases). Germline CDR1 SGDLS, CDR2 YYNGEE. The CDR3 runs 16 residues. CDR3 amino acids: CASSPHRTTSTDSHYF. For the CDR3, the DNA is TGTGCCAGCAGCCCCCACAGGACAACTAGCACAGATTCGCATTATTTT.

This clone was detected a few times. This rearrangement joins TRBV19 to TRBJ2-7; no firm D call. V was shortened by 7 bases and J by 1 base, with 14 bases between the two germline ends. The CDR3 spans 14 residues. CDR1 and CDR2 (germline): LNHDA, SQIVND (reference sequence). CDR3 sequence (DNA): TGTGCCAGTATTTGTATGCCATCTTCCTACGAGCAGTACTTC. This translates into CASICMPSSYEQYF.

This clone was seen at least ten times. The genes are TRBV18 and TRBJ2-2; no definite D call. Trimming removed 5 bases from V and 5 bases from J, with 12 bases in between. This CDR3 is built from 14 residues. Germline lookup yields CDR1 KGHSH and CDR2 LQKENI. The CDR3 sequence: CASSISAGTGELFF. The CDR3, as DNA: TGTGCCAGCTCAATCTCTGCCGGTACCGGGGAGCTGTTTTTT.

By share of the sample, this clone is medium-sized. This sequence joins TRBV4-2 and TRBJ2-7, with D possibly TRBD1 on 6 matching bases. Deletions cut 0 bases from V and 4 bases from J, with 16 bases between. The CDR3 sequence is 16 residues long. Germline CDR1 LGHNA, CDR2 YNFKEQ. The DNA of the CDR3 is TGTGCCAGCAGCCAAGACCCACTACAGGGAAGGTACGAGCAGTACTTC. Protein: CASSQDPLQGRYEQYF.